These 10 T cell receptor beta chains originate from one sample sequenced in a study of blood T cell repertoires in COVID-19. Produced via immunoSEQ multiplex PCR; TCRdb's table is partial and in-frame only. Of about 110,000 clones listed, around nine tenths are singletons. The sample comprised peripheral blood. The receptor set was obtained from a woman aged 45-60 years with acute or convalescent COVID-19.

This chain links TRBV5-6 with TRBJ1-2; D may be TRBD1 (5 bases). The germline V gene encodes CDR1 SGHDT and CDR2 YYEEEE. V was shortened by 4 bases and J by 9 bases, with 16 bases between the two germline ends. The CDR3 is made up of 13 amino acids. CDR3 coding DNA: TGTGCCAGCAGCCCGGACACCATGTTCCGCTACACCTTC. Translated: CASSPDTMFRYTF.

The chain employs TRBV24-1 and TRBJ2-3; 8 bases line up with TRBD2. The CDR3 has 13 residues. V was pared by 5 bases and J by 8 bases, with 5 bases of the junction left unmatched. Germline V gene lookup returns CDR1 KGHDR and CDR2 SFDVKD. The CDR3 loop reads CATSVPGGVTQYF. CDR3 coding DNA: TGTGCCACCAGTGTCCCCGGGGGGGTTACGCAGTATTTT.

This clone is a singleton in its sample. The chain has TRBV24-1 and TRBJ2-2; 7 bases line up with TRBD2. Unmatched junction bases numbered 6, after V lost 5 bases and J lost 1 base. This CDR3 contains 16 residues. Per the germline V gene, CDR1 is KGHDR and CDR2 is SFDVKD. This CDR3 reads CATSGWGGKNTGELFF. CDR3 coding DNA: TGTGCCACCAGTGGATGGGGGGGAAAGAACACCGGGGAGCTGTTTTTT.

The genes are TRBV2 and TRBJ1-4; possible D gene TRBD1, 5 bases. Trimming shortened V by 3 bases and J by 5 bases, and 10 bases separated the two germline ends. The CDR3 is made up of 14 amino acids. Germline V gene data show CDR1 as SNHLY and CDR2 as FYNNEI. The CDR3 here is CASSEPGGNEKLFF. The CDR3, as DNA: TGTGCCAGCAGTGAGCCGGGGGGGAATGAAAAACTGTTTTTT. The entire variable domain, with the rest obtained from reference TRBV2 and TRBJ1-4, is as follows: EPEVTQTPSHQVTQMGQEVILRCVPISNHLYFYWYRQILGQKVEFLVSFYNNEISEKSEIFDDQFSVERPDGSNFTLKIRSTKLEDSAMYFCASSEPGGNEKLFFGSGTQLSVL.

The V gene is TRBV7-2, the J gene TRBJ1-1; TRBD1 aligns across 7 bases. The CDR3 consists of 14 residues. V lost 5 bases and J lost 6; bases outside the gene matches: 9. Germline V lookup: CDR1 SGHTA, CDR2 FQGNSA. CDR3 nucleotide sequence: TGTGCCAGCAGCCCTGACAGGGTTGTCGCTGAAGCTTTCTTT. This sequence encodes CASSPDRVVAEAFF. Complete variable domain (other parts from reference TRBV7-2 and TRBJ1-1): GAGVSQSPSNKVTEKGKDVELRCDPISGHTALYWYRQSLGQGLEFLIYFQGNSAPDKSGLPSDRFSAERTGGSVSTLTIQRTQQEDSAVYLCASSPDRVVAEAFFGQGTRLTVV.

The chain has TRBV9 and TRBJ2-7, with a tentative D call TRBD2 (5 bases). This CDR3 has 14 residues. The germline V and J ends were trimmed by 4 bases and 6 bases, with 17 bases remaining between them. Germline V gene lookup returns CDR1 SGDLS and CDR2 YYNGEE. The CDR3 region is CASSLGPRAGEQYF. CDR3 DNA: TGTGCCAGCAGCCTCGGACCCCGGGCGGGCGAGCAGTACTTC.

The rearrangement joins TRBV7-7 to TRBJ2-5; TRBD1 matches at 7 bases. This CDR3 has 13 amino acids. V dropped 6 bases and J dropped 5; count of bases not matched to a gene: 6. Germline CDR1 is SSHAT and CDR2 is FNYEAQ (reference sequence). The CDR3 DNA reads TGTGCCAGCAGGGGACAGATGGAGGAGACCCAGTACTTC. Its translation: CASRGQMEETQYF.

The J gene is TRBJ2-1, the V gene TRBV30; D gene unclear. The CDR3 contains 12 residues. CDR1 and CDR2 from the germline V gene are GTSNPN and SVGIG (reference sequence). V shed 2 bases and J shed 5 bases, with 7 bases lying between them. Written as DNA, the CDR3 is TGTGCCTGGAGTTGGTCGGACAATGAGCAGTTCTTC. Protein sequence: CAWSWSDNEQFF.

This chain connects TRBV11-2 to TRBJ1-2; no definite D call. V was trimmed by 1 base and J by 5 bases, leaving 5 bases between them. Germline CDR1 and CDR2: SGHAT and FQNNGV. This CDR3 spans 12 amino acids. The CDR3 protein is CASSLAGYGYTF. The CDR3 bases are TGTGCCAGCAGCTTAGCAGGATATGGCTACACCTTC.

This rearrangement joins TRBV30 to TRBJ2-7; TRBD2 aligns across 16 bases. The CDR3 totals 15 residues. Germline loops: CDR1 GTSNPN, CDR2 SVGIG (reference sequence). V shed 3 bases, J shed 7 bases, and the junction held 6 bases outside the gene matches. The DNA of the CDR3 is TGTGCCTGGAGCACGGGGACTAGCGGGAGGGATGAGCAGTACTTC. Translation: CAWSTGTSGRDEQYF.